This TCR beta chain was profiled in a study of T cells in Graves' hyperthyroidism and ophthalmopathy (dated 2019 in TCRdb). A note on the overall study: Peripheral blood was sampled at the time of initial diagnosis, prior to any treatment. After sampling, hyperthyroidism patients received methimazole starting at 30 mg daily, and ophthalmopathy patients received high-dose intravenous methylprednisolone. A discovery cohort of about a hundred patients, 43 with Graves' ophthalmopathy and under 60 with stable Graves' hyperthyroidism, was used to find distinguishing TCR V-J signatures. Prospective prediction of ophthalmopathy was tested in an independent validation cohort consisting of some 18 hyperthyroidism patients and around 17 patients who later progressed to ophthalmopathy. The approximately 98 discovery patients were randomly divided into training and test sets at a 7:3 ratio. In addition, the study compared T-cell repertoires in thyroid tissue and in blood from five or six Graves' hyperthyroidism patients. According to the paper, TCR Vbeta CDR3 sequencing was carried out on approximately 140 peripheral blood samples, which came from approximately 43 ophthalmopathy, around 75 hyperthyroidism and roughly 17 progressor patients. Paper-wide results and their limitations: During validation, the model predicted progression to ophthalmopathy a median of about 6.3 months ahead of onset, with roughly 65% sensitivity and 72% to 80% specificity. Most expanded thyroid clonotypes (frequency above 0.001) were also detected in blood, a finding suggesting that blood repertoires may reflect thyroid immune responses. A 13 V-J signature model separated ophthalmopathy from stable hyperthyroidism, with roughly 88% sensitivity and just under 84% specificity in cross-validation and 80%/75% in testing. No statistical method was used to fix the sample size in advance, and group allocation was not hidden from the investigators.

Amplification of TCR beta CDR3 regions was carried out from RNA transcripts. The first round of RT-PCR for the TCR CDR3 was performed with the HTBI primer set and the Qiagen OneStep RT-PCR kit. A second multiplex PCR round built the libraries, followed by size selection and purification. The libraries were sequenced on an Illumina HiSeq2000 using paired-end 100 bp reads. The authors processed their data as follows. SOAPnuke was used to process the raw data, with reads discarded if the reads contained adapters or uncalled bases, had a mean Phred below 15, or lacked an exact constant-primer or identifier match. COPE v1.2.5 was used to merge high-quality paired reads, and clonotypes were defined as unique nucleotide sequences. Clonotypes were aligned to IMGT TRBV, TRBD and TRBJ reference segments using MiTCR v1.1. Only V-J combinations with frequency above 0.0001, covering about 99% of repertoires, were analysed. The TCS score was defined as the ratio of F50 (clonal expansion) to E x V (chaos), calculated using BLOSUM62-based TCRdist between CDR3 peptides within each V-J. Welch's t-statistics and random forest reduced 450 to 600 V-J features to under 15, which were used in a naive Bayes classifier (R e1071). The raw public data were reprocessed by TCRdb itself: fastp quality trimming at Q25, MiXCR clonotype calling, in-frame beta chains only. Entries are consolidated by CDR3 protein sequence, retaining the most common genes and DNA. TCRdb's processing, not the study's, gives the V and J calls here. In all, the sample holds roughly 380,000 distinct CDR3 sequences, and roughly 14% of those were seen once. Together, the top ten hold about 11% of the sample.

Stable Graves' hyperthyroidism was defined as no progression to ophthalmopathy during 18 months of follow-up. Hyperthyroidism patients were aged 18 to 65 years and newly diagnosed, with disease duration of less than 2 months. The study excluded patients with uncontrolled infections, other autoimmune diseases, pregnancy or lactation. Diagnoses relied on clinical symptoms, serum thyroxine and TRAb, thyroid ultrasound and orbital computed tomography. PBMCs were isolated from about 10 ml of fresh peripheral blood by Ficoll-Paque density gradient centrifugation. Total RNA was extracted with Trizol reagent, and quality was checked on an Agilent 2100 Bioanalyzer. Taken from the germline V gene, the CDR1 and CDR2 loops are SGHDT and YYEEEE. Compared with germline, V lacks 2 bases and J lacks 1 base; bases without a gene match: 7. From the cysteine through the phenylalanine, the CDR3 covers 16 amino acids. The sequence is cut down to CDR3 DNA, 48 bases in frame from base 1.

The table lists this clonotype with many counts. This receptor's antigen is unknown. No clone much larger than this one lies a single base away; base qualities are absent. The sequenced material came from blood. This TCR was sampled from a woman aged 55-69 years with Graves' hyperthyroidism. The chain was built from TRBV5-6 and TRBJ2-5; TRBD1 lines up with 8 middle nucleotides. The bases read TGTGCCAGCAGCTTCCGACAGGGGTTGCGCCAAGAGACCCAGTACTTC. Its translation is CASSFRQGLRQETQYF. When the CDR3 is completed using the reference TRBV5-6 and TRBJ2-5 genes on either side, the full variable domain is DAGVTQSPTHLIKTRGQQVTLRCSPKSGHDTVSWYQQALGQGPQFIFQYYEEEERQRGNFPDRFSGHQFPNYSSELNVNALLLGDSALYLCASSFRQGLRQETQYFGPGTRLLVL.